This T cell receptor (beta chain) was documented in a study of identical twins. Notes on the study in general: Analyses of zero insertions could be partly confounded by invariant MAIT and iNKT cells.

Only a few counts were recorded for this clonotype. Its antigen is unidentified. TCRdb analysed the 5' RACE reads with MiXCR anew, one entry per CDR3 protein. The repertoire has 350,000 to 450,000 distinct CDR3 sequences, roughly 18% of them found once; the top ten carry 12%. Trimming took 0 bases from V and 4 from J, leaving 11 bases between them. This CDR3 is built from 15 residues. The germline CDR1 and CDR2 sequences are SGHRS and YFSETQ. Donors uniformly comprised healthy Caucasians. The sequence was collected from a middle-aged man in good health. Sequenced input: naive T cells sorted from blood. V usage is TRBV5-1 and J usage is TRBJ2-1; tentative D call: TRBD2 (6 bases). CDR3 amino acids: CASSLVLALYNEQFF. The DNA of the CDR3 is TGCGCCAGCAGCTTGGTGCTAGCGCTTTACAATGAGCAGTTCTTC. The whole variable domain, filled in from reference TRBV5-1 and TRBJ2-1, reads KAGVTQTPRYLIKTRGQQVTLSCSPISGHRSVSWYQQTPGQGLQFLFEYFSETQRNKGNFPGRFSGRQFSNSRSEMNVSTLELGDSALYLCASSLVLALYNEQFFGPGTRLTVL.